The T cell receptor beta chain under discussion was sequenced for a study of cytomegalovirus exposure and HLA in healthy donors. Broader study findings: Analyzed later, most CMV-associated TCR beta chains appeared HLA-restricted.

The PCR was carried out with 60 Vbeta primers and 13 Jbeta primers. Profiled with immunoSEQ multiplex PCR; TCRdb holds only in-frame clones, not every one. The sample yields some 150,000 clones, about 59% seen once. Note on this clone: Its antigen is currently unknown. In the same sample, other DNA sequences code for this CDR3.

The CDR3 covers 14 residues. Germline CDR1 and CDR2: LNHNV and YYDKDF (reference sequence). Trimming stripped 0 bases from V and 4 bases from J, with 10 bases between. The sample consisted of PBMCs. This TCR derives from a man in his forties or fifties in good health and CMV-seronegative. The chain has TRBV15 and TRBJ2-7; a weak D match, TRBD1 (6 bases). This CDR3 reads CATSRDRGSYEQYF. As DNA, the CDR3 is TGTGCCACCAGCAGAGACAGGGGAAGTTACGAGCAGTACTTC.